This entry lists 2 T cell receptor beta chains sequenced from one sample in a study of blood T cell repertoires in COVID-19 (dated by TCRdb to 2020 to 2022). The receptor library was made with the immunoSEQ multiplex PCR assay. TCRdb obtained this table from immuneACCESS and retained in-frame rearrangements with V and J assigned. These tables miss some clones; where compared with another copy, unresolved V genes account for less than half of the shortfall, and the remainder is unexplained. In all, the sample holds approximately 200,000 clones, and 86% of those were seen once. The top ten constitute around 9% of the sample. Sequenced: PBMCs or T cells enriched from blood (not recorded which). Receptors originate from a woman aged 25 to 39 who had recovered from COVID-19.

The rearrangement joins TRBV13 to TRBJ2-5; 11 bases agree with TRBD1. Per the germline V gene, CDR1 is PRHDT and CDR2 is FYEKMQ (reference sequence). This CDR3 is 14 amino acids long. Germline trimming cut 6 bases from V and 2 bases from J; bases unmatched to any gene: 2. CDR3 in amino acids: CASRGDRGQETQYF. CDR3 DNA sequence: TGTGCCAGCAGGGGGGACAGGGGGCAAGAGACCCAGTACTTC.

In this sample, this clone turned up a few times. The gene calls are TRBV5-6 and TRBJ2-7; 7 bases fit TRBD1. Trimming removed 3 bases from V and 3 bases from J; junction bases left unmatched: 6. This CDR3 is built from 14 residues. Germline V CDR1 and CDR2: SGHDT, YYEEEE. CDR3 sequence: CASSSGTEIYEQYF. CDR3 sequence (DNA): TGTGCCAGCAGCTCGGGGACAGAGATCTACGAGCAGTACTTC.